This T cell receptor beta chain was sequenced for a study of technical replicates of blood from a few donors (dated by TCRdb to the late 2010s). Libraries were built with the immunoSEQ multiplex PCR assay. Entries here come from immuneACCESS through TCRdb and include only in-frame sequences with V and J called. Some clones fail to appear in such tables; in the studies checked, an unresolved V gene covers under half of the shortfall, and the cause of the remainder is unknown. For this sample the table gives 50,000 to 60,000 clones, of which about 95% were detected only once. 3% of the sample comes from the top ten. Inclusive of the bounding cysteine and phenylalanine, the CDR3 is 14 residues long. Only the CDR3 part of the read is kept: 42 bases, read in frame from the first base. V loses 1 base of germline sequence and J loses 2 bases, and the interval between the two ends is 5 bases. The germline V gene (reference sequence) gives CDR1 as SSHAT and CDR2 as FNYEAQ.

On this clone itself: Its target antigen remains unknown. No much larger clone exists at a distance of one base, and base qualities are not known.

The clonotype was recovered from a human donor in good health. Some clones in this sample may be carry-over from other donors' samples. The rearrangement joined TRBV7-7 to TRBJ2-2; the D gene is not confidently resolved. Source material: PBMCs. The DNA is TGTGCCAGCAGCTTAGATATCAACACCGGGGAGCTGTTTTTT. This encodes CASSLDINTGELFF.